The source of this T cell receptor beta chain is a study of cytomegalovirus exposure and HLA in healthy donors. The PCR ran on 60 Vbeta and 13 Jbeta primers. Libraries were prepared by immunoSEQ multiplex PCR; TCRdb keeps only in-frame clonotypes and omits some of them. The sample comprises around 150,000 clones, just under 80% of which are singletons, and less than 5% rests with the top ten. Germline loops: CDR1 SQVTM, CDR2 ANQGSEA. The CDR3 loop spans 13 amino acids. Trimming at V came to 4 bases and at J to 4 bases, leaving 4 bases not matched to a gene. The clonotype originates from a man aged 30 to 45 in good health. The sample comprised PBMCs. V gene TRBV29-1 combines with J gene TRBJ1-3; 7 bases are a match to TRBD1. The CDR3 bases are TGCAGCGTTGCAGGGGGGTACGGAAACACCATATATTTT. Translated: CSVAGGYGNTIYF.